These 32 T cell receptor beta chains were sequenced from one sample in a study of shared clonotypes between healthy human individuals. Libraries were prepared by immunoSEQ multiplex PCR; TCRdb keeps only in-frame clonotypes and omits some of them. Of approximately 2,300,000 clones detected, 85% to 95% appear once; the ten largest clones hold 0.3% to 0.45%. Material for sequencing was naive CD4+ T cells from PBMCs. The subset is: CD45RA+ positively selected. The receptor set was obtained from a young man in good health. Some clones in this sample may be carry-over from other donors' samples.

The V gene is TRBV7-9, the J gene TRBJ2-3, with D possibly TRBD1 on 6 matching bases. The CDR3 totals 14 residues. Germline V gives CDR1 SEHNR, CDR2 FQNEAQ (reference sequence). V lost 5 bases and J lost 14, with 23 bases in between. Here the CDR3 DNA reads TGTGCCAGCAGCCTCAGTCGTGGTGGGGGCTCGCCGTATTTT. It translates to CASSLSRGGGSPYF.

The chain carries TRBV7-9 and TRBJ1-1; no firm D call. V was pared by 1 base and J by 5 bases, with 11 bases between. Germline CDR1 is SEHNR and CDR2 is FQNEAQ (reference sequence). This CDR3 is 14 amino acids long. DNA of the CDR3: TGTGCCAGCAGCTTAGGAGAAGGGAGAACTGAAGCTTTCTTT. This translates into CASSLGEGRTEAFF.

The V and J genes are TRBV27 and TRBJ1-1; 7 bases are a match to TRBD1. Per the germline V gene, CDR1 is MNHEY and CDR2 is SMNVEV (reference sequence). After removal of 5 bases from V and 1 base from J, the junction contained 7 bases not matched to a gene. The CDR3 totals 15 residues. The CDR3 protein is CASSPNRDRNTEAFF. CDR3 coding DNA: TGTGCCAGCAGTCCAAACCGGGACAGGAACACTGAAGCTTTCTTT.

The genes are TRBV19 and TRBJ2-2, with 7 bases matching TRBD2. The CDR3 loop spans 18 amino acids. Germline V lookup: CDR1 LNHDA, CDR2 SQIVND (reference sequence). Trimming at V came to 7 bases and at J to 0 bases, leaving 14 bases not matched to a gene. CDR3 sequence: CASIPPRASGTNTGELFF. The CDR3 DNA reads as TGTGCCAGTATCCCCCCACGGGCTAGCGGTACGAACACCGGGGAGCTGTTTTTT.

V gene TRBV4-3 combines with J gene TRBJ2-1; 7 bases align to TRBD1. Trimming removed 0 bases from V and 2 bases from J; junction bases left unmatched: 13. The CDR3 has 19 amino acids. Germline assignment: CDR1 LGHNA and CDR2 YSLEER. The CDR3 nucleotides read TGCGCCAGCAGCCAAGATCGGGGTTCGAAGGGACAGCCCTACAATGAGCAGTTCTTC. Translation: CASSQDRGSKGQPYNEQFF.

This chain uses TRBV12-5 with TRBJ2-3; no reliable D call. Germline V CDR1 and CDR2: LGHNT, FRNRAP. Trimming shortened V by 5 bases and J by 4 bases, and 4 bases separated the two germline ends. The CDR3 has 11 residues. CDR3 region: CASGQADTQYF. In nucleotides, the CDR3 is TGTGCTAGTGGTCAGGCAGATACGCAGTATTTT.

The rearrangement uses TRBV5-1 and TRBJ2-1; no clear D gene. Between the trimmed V and J ends, which lost 1 base and 7 bases, there was a span of 12 bases. The CDR3 length is 14 residues. From germline, CDR1 is SGHRS and CDR2 YFSETQ. The CDR3 spells CASSLLRVENEQFF. The CDR3 DNA reads as TGCGCCAGCAGCTTGCTTCGGGTAGAGAATGAGCAGTTCTTC.

The J gene is TRBJ1-2, the V gene TRBV6-4; D unresolved. Trimming took 2 bases from V and 7 from J, leaving 8 bases between them. The CDR3 is 12 amino acids. Germline loops: CDR1 MRHNA, CDR2 SNTAGT. CDR3 in DNA: TGTGCCAGCAGTGACGATTTAGCTGGCTACACCTTC. This encodes CASSDDLAGYTF.

The V gene is TRBV28, the J gene TRBJ2-7; D is uncertain. Trimming took 2 bases from V and 2 from J, leaving 7 bases between them. The germline V gene has CDR1 MDHEN and CDR2 SYDVKM. The CDR3 is made up of 13 amino acids. The CDR3 DNA is TGTGCCAGCAGTTTACGGCGAGCCTACGAGCAGTACTTC. Its protein is CASSLRRAYEQYF.

V gene TRBV6-5 combines with J gene TRBJ2-2; D unclear. CDR1 is MNHEY, CDR2 SVGAGI, per germline. V gave up 6 bases and J gave up 5 bases, with 10 bases separating them. This CDR3 contains 13 residues. CDR3 protein: CASRVLGTGELFF. CDR3 DNA: TGTGCCAGCAGGGTGCTCGGGACCGGGGAGCTGTTTTTT.

This clone occurred once. The V and J genes are TRBV28 and TRBJ1-2; 7 bases agree with TRBD1. After removal of 11 bases from V and 5 bases from J, the junction contained 5 bases not matched to a gene. CDR3 length: 11 amino acids. Germline-derived CDR1 and CDR2 are MDHEN and SYDVKM. CDR3 sequence reads: CAATGFYGYTF. CDR3 nucleotide sequence: TGTGCCGCGACAGGGTTTTATGGCTACACCTTC.

The CDR3 sequence is CASSVESSTGELFF. CDR3 nucleotides: TGTGCCAGCAGCGTAGAATCGAGCACCGGGGAGCTGTTTTTT. The rearrangement links TRBV9 to TRBJ2-2, with unresolved D. In germline, CDR1 is SGDLS, CDR2 YYNGEE. The CDR3 is made up of 14 amino acids. Trimming pared 0 bases from V and 4 bases from J, leaving 7 bases between.

J is TRBJ2-2 and V is TRBV9, with D perhaps TRBD1 or TRBD2 (6 bases each). V was shortened by 3 bases and J by 4 bases, with 13 bases between the two germline ends. Germline values: CDR1 SGDLS, CDR2 YYNGEE. The CDR3 sequence is 15 residues long. This chain's CDR3 is CASSARDKSTGELFF. As DNA, the CDR3 is TGTGCCAGCAGCGCGCGGGACAAAAGCACCGGGGAGCTGTTTTTT.

V gene TRBV6-1 combines with J gene TRBJ1-3; no clear D gene. The CDR3 sequence is 14 residues long. Germline V gene sequence: CDR1 MNHNS, CDR2 SASEGT. V was cut by 6 bases and J by 0 bases, with 9 bases left in between. CDR3 residues: CASRDYDSGNTIYF. CDR3 bases: TGTGCCAGCAGGGATTATGACTCTGGAAACACCATATATTTT.

To note about this clone: The identical CDR3 is also encoded by other nucleotide sequences in the sample. The rearrangement uses TRBV7-2 and TRBJ2-5; a weak D match, TRBD1 (6 bases). The V end lost 2 bases, the J end lost 0 bases, and 7 bases lay between the germline ends. The CDR3 is 14 residues long. CDR1 and CDR2 (germline): SGHTA, FQGNSA. The CDR3 DNA is TGTGCCAGCAGCTTACAGGGGTACCAAGAGACCCAGTACTTC. It codes for CASSLQGYQETQYF.

This rearrangement joins TRBV4-2 to TRBJ2-7; tentatively, D is TRBD1 (5 bases). V lost 2 bases and J lost 2, with 19 bases in between. The germline V gene has CDR1 LGHNA and CDR2 YNFKEQ. CDR3 length equals 17 residues. Here the CDR3 reads CASSQKAKGRAAYEQYF. In nucleotides, the CDR3 is TGTGCCAGCAGCCAAAAGGCGAAGGGCAGGGCAGCCTACGAGCAGTACTTC.

V and J are TRBV7-9 and TRBJ2-7; possibly TRBD2 for D (5 bases). Deletions cut 4 bases from V and 1 base from J, with 11 bases between. The CDR3 totals 14 residues. In germline, CDR1 is SEHNR, CDR2 FQNEAQ (reference sequence). CDR3 in amino acids: CASSSRLPSYEQYF. DNA for the CDR3: TGTGCCAGCAGCTCCCGACTACCATCCTACGAGCAGTACTTC.

The rearrangement links TRBV10-1 to TRBJ2-5, with D unclear. The length of the CDR3 is 13 residues. V was clipped by 4 bases and J by 5 bases, with 11 bases between them. Germline loops: CDR1 WNHNN, CDR2 SYGVQD (reference sequence). This CDR3 reads CASSALAGETQYF. The CDR3 DNA follows: TGCGCCAGCAGTGCGTTAGCCGGGGAGACCCAGTACTTC.

The chain is built from TRBV7-9 and TRBJ2-1; possible D gene TRBD2, 5 bases. V lost 5 bases and J 0 bases, leaving 14 bases between the germline ends. The CDR3 extends over 16 amino acids. The germline V gene encodes CDR1 SEHNR and CDR2 FQNEAQ (reference sequence). CDR3 in amino acids: CASSPRISASYNEQFF. The CDR3 DNA is TGTGCCAGCAGCCCCCGGATTAGCGCCTCCTACAATGAGCAGTTCTTC.

CDR3 nucleotide sequence: TGTGCCAGCAGCTCTCTCGACCCGACAGGCCAAGAGACCCAGTACTTC. This gives the protein CASSSLDPTGQETQYF. V is TRBV7-3 and J is TRBJ2-5; perhaps TRBD1 as D (6 bases). There are 16 residues in the CDR3. V was shortened by 4 bases and J by 1 base, with 16 bases between the two germline ends. Germline CDR1 is SGHTA and CDR2 is FQGTGA.

A single count supports this clone. The sample holds other DNA sequences that translate to the same CDR3. The V call is TRBV5-1, the J call TRBJ2-2; no clear D. Germline CDR1 and CDR2: SGHRS and YFSETQ. The CDR3 has 13 residues. Trimming shortened V by 1 base and J by 4 bases, and 5 bases separated the two germline ends. The DNA for the CDR3 is TGCGCCAGCAGCTTGTTACCCACCGGGGAGCTGTTTTTT. Protein sequence: CASSLLPTGELFF.

The DNA of the CDR3 is TGCGCCAGCAGCCCCCAGCAGCGGGAGATGACAGATACGCAGTATTTT. This translates into CASSPQQREMTDTQYF. The V call is TRBV5-1, the J call TRBJ2-3; 8 positions agree with TRBD2. Looked up from germline, CDR1 is SGHRS and CDR2 is YFSETQ. The V segment lost 4 bases and the J segment 3 bases; nucleotides outside the gene matches: 10. The CDR3 sequence is 16 residues long.

The chain recombines TRBV7-2 with TRBJ1-1, with D tentatively TRBD1 (6 bases). From germline, CDR1 is SGHTA and CDR2 FQGNSA. Trimming pared 1 base from V and 4 bases from J, leaving 10 bases between. This CDR3 has 14 amino acids. CDR3 bases: TGTGCCAGCAGCTTAGTGGGGGGGGCCACTGAAGCTTTCTTT. It codes for CASSLVGGATEAFF.

V usage is TRBV19 and J usage is TRBJ2-7; the D gene is possibly TRBD2 (5 bases). V gave up 9 bases and J gave up 9 bases, with 9 bases separating them. The CDR3 runs 9 residues. From germline, CDR1 is LNHDA and CDR2 SQIVND (reference sequence). CDR3 coding DNA: TGTGCCAGCTCCCGGGGGCAGTACTTC. Protein: CASSRGQYF.

V gene TRBV30 combines with J gene TRBJ1-1, with D perhaps TRBD1 (5 bases). Germline V CDR1 and CDR2: GTSNPN, SVGIG (reference sequence). The length of the CDR3 is 15 residues. V lost 3 bases to trimming and J lost 1 base, with 15 bases between them. The CDR3, as DNA: TGTGCCTGGAGGGGGTTGGGCAGGGCGAACACTGAAGCTTTCTTT. It yields the protein CAWRGLGRANTEAFF.

The chain is built from TRBV4-2 and TRBJ2-5, with 8 bases lining up with TRBD2. CDR1 LGHNA and CDR2 YNFKEQ come from the germline V gene. Unmatched junction bases numbered 8, after V lost 4 bases and J lost 1 base. This CDR3 contains 16 residues. Here the CDR3 reads CASSPGTGGLQETQYF. CDR3 coding DNA: TGTGCCAGCAGCCCCGGAACGGGAGGGCTCCAAGAGACCCAGTACTTC.

V usage is TRBV2 and J usage is TRBJ2-2, with unresolved D. CDR3 length: 15 residues. Germline V gene data show CDR1 as SNHLY and CDR2 as FYNNEI. Trimming removed 7 bases at V and 0 bases at J, with 12 bases between. CDR3 sequence: CASTVQNANTGELFF. DNA of the CDR3: TGTGCCAGCACCGTCCAGAACGCGAACACCGGGGAGCTGTTTTTT.

The chain has TRBV5-1 and TRBJ2-5; D might be TRBD1 or TRBD2, each matching 5 bases. Germline V gene data show CDR1 as SGHRS and CDR2 as YFSETQ. The CDR3 sequence is 15 residues long. The V end was cut by 4 bases, the J end by 4 bases, with 17 bases between. The CDR3 spells CASSPLQGAGETQYF. In DNA, the CDR3 is TGCGCCAGCAGCCCTCTTCAGGGCGCGGGAGAGACCCAGTACTTC.

This clone occurred once. V usage is TRBV27 and J usage is TRBJ2-5; TRBD1 agrees at 10 bases. This CDR3 is built from 16 residues. J gave up 7 bases and V 5 bases, and 13 bases lay outside the gene matches. Germline CDR1 and CDR2: MNHEY and SMNVEV (reference sequence). The CDR3 region is CASSTPRQGAYGTQYF. CDR3 in DNA: TGTGCCAGCAGTACACCAAGACAGGGGGCGTACGGGACCCAGTACTTC.

CDR3 in amino acids: CASCPLAGTDTQYF. The CDR3 DNA reads as TGTGCCAGTTGTCCTCTAGCGGGGACAGATACGCAGTATTTT. V usage is TRBV19 and J usage is TRBJ2-3, with 9 bases that match TRBD2. J was trimmed by 3 bases and V by 8 bases; bases with no gene match: 6. This CDR3 region has 14 residues. The germline V gene encodes CDR1 LNHDA and CDR2 SQIVND (reference sequence).

This rearrangement joins TRBV7-6 to TRBJ2-2; 7 nucleotides line up with TRBD2. V lost 2 bases, J lost 2 bases, and 8 bases stayed unmatched. The germline gives CDR1 SGHVS, CDR2 FNYEAQ. The length of the CDR3 is 17 residues. DNA for the CDR3: TGTGCCAGCAGCTTAAAAGCGGGATGGGGTAACACCGGGGAGCTGTTTTTT. Residues: CASSLKAGWGNTGELFF. Based on the CDR3 plus reference TRBV7-6 and TRBJ2-2, the full variable domain is GAGVSQSPRYKVTKRGQDVALRCDPISGHVSLYWYRQALGQGPEFLTYFNYEAQQDKSGLPNDRFSAERPEGSISTLTIQRTEQRDSAMYRCASSLKAGWGNTGELFFGEGSRLTVL.

This sequence joins TRBV19 and TRBJ1-5; D unclear. CDR1 and CDR2 (germline): LNHDA, SQIVND (reference sequence). V lost 9 bases and J lost 6, with 15 bases in between. The CDR3 sequence is 13 residues long. CDR3 coding DNA: TGTGCCAGCGGGGAGACCGACATTCAGCCCCAGCATTTT. Its protein is CASGETDIQPQHF.